The clone carrying this T cell receptor beta chain was detected ten times or more. Its matching antigen is unknown. CDR3 length equals 16 residues. The germline V gene encodes CDR1 SGHDT and CDR2 YYEEEE. V lost 0 bases to trimming and J lost 2 bases, with 13 bases between them. The sample belongs to a study of breast tumors, draining lymph nodes, adjacent tissues. Study results and caveats: Tumor repertoires ranked between lymph nodes and nontumor tissue in diversity, with V and J gene preferences. Most tumor T cells seemingly derive from lymph node, then expand in tumor. Compared with basal-like, luminal-like tumors shared significantly more repertoire with nontumor tissue. Data only fit, rather than demonstrated, lymph node origin of most tumor T cells.

The lymph nodes were axillary draining lymph nodes from breast cancer patients. TCRdb re-analysed the multiplex PCR reads in MiXCR, keeping a single row per CDR3 protein. This sample has tens of thousands of distinct CDR3 sequences; roughly a fifth occur once, and the top ten carry approximately 2.5%. This clonotype was sampled from a female donor with breast cancer. Some clones in this sample may be carry-over from other donors' samples. V and J are TRBV5-6 and TRBJ2-3; D may be TRBD1 or TRBD2 (5 bases each). Sequencing was carried out using axillary lymph node tissue. CDR3 in DNA: TGTGCCAGCAGCTTGGACGGGACCTTTATCACAGATACGCAGTATTTT. Its translation is CASSLDGTFITDTQYF.